The T cell receptor beta chain under discussion was sequenced for a study of early T cells in non-severe SARS-CoV-2 infection. Attached unique molecular identifiers marked individual cDNA molecules. MiXCR, run by TCRdb on the 5' RACE reads, gives a single entry per CDR3 protein. Here the sample spans over 75,000 distinct CDR3 sequences, about 13% being singletons. V was pared by 3 bases and J by 10 bases, with 11 bases of the junction left unmatched. Germline assignment: CDR1 SGDLS and CDR2 YYNGEE. This CDR3 contains 14 residues. The receptor's source is an adult who was a healthcare worker with PCR-confirmed SARS-CoV-2 infection or an uninfected control (not recorded which). The V and J genes are TRBV9 and TRBJ1-1; TRBD1 matches at 8 bases. Sequencing used whole blood. CDR3 DNA sequence: TGTGCCAGCAGCGCGAACCAGGGGGCCTCCGGAGCTTTCTTT. It encodes CASSANQGASGAFF.